This record concerns one T cell receptor beta chain sequence. It may be a read error: a sequence one base away is much more abundant. The template was RNA from unsorted bulk tissue. Distant lung tissue was collected more than 3 cm away from the tumor edge. Three rounds of nested PCR, following a modified ARM-PCR protocol, produced the TCRbeta library. TCRdb passed the multiplex PCR reads through MiXCR, listing each CDR3 protein once. The table includes 35,000 to 50,000 distinct CDR3 sequences, more than 50% detected once. The length of the CDR3 is 15 residues. Germline loops: CDR1 SGHAT, CDR2 FQNNGV. V lost 0 bases and J lost 3, with 10 bases in between. This sample is drawn from a study of tumor and adjacent non-tumor tissue in lung cancer.

The genes are TRBV11-2 and TRBJ2-3; D is unclear. Sequencing was carried out using distant non-tumor lung tissue. The sequence was collected from a man between 45 and 60 years old with non-small cell lung cancer. CDR3 DNA: TGTGCCAGCAGCTTAGATATAGGAAGGACAGATACGCAGTATTTT. Residues: CASSLDIGRTDTQYF.